This entry lists 4 T cell receptor beta chains sequenced from one sample in a study of shared clonotypes between healthy human individuals (dated by TCRdb to about 2020). The protocol used for the library was the immunoSEQ multiplex PCR assay. In TCRdb, the immuneACCESS table is reduced to in-frame sequences with V and J assigned. These tables do not hold every clone; where another copy was compared, an unresolved V gene accounts for under half, and the others remain unexplained. Present in this sample are some 200,000 clones, over 60% of which were seen just once. Jointly, the top ten make up over 8.5% of the sample. Specimen: memory CD4+ T cells sorted from blood. The cell subset or site label on this specimen signifies: CD45RA-negative fraction. These receptors all stem from a man younger than 40 in good health.

This clone was seen once. The junction differs from germline at one of its ends, possibly a read error. At the DNA level, this CDR3 is encoded by other sequences in the same sample as well. This sequence joins TRBV5-6 and TRBJ1-2, with D possibly being TRBD1 (5 bases). The length of the CDR3 is 17 residues. Germline lookup yields CDR1 SGHDT and CDR2 YYEEEE. The CDR3 nucleotides read TGTGCCAGCAGCCAACTCGAGTGGGGACGTAGCCACTATGGCTACACTTTC. It specifies CASSQLEWGRSHYGYTF.

A single count supports this clone. The rearrangement uses TRBV19 and TRBJ1-5; tentative D call: TRBD1 (5 bases). Looked up from germline, CDR1 is LNHDA and CDR2 is SQIVND (reference sequence). CDR3 length: 15 amino acids. V lost 7 bases to trimming and J lost 3 bases, with 16 bases between them. The CDR3 DNA reads as TGTGCCAGTACCGAAGACAGCGAACCCAATCAGCCCCAGCATTTT. This sequence encodes CASTEDSEPNQPQHF.

In its sample, this clone was seen a few times. The J gene is TRBJ2-2, the V gene TRBV2; the match to TRBD2 covers 7 bases. This CDR3 region has 14 residues. J lost 6 bases, V lost 5 bases, and 6 bases had no gene match. Germline CDR1 SNHLY, CDR2 FYNNEI. The CDR3 nucleotides are TGTGCCAGCAGTCCCCCAGGACTAGCCGGGGAGCTGTTTTTT. Protein sequence: CASSPPGLAGELFF.

The gene calls are TRBV30 and TRBJ2-7, with D tentatively TRBD1 (5 bases). Looked up from germline, CDR1 is GTSNPN and CDR2 is SVGIG (reference sequence). The CDR3 sequence is 11 residues long. The V end lost 5 bases, the J end lost 1 base, and 6 bases lay between the germline ends. Written as DNA, the CDR3 is TGTGCCTGGGGACATTCCTACGAGCAGTACTTC. Encoded protein: CAWGHSYEQYF. Using reference TRBV30 and TRBJ2-7 for the parts outside the CDR3, the full variable domain is SQTIHQWPATLVQPVGSPLSLECTVEGTSNPNLYWYRQAAGRGLQLLFYSVGIGQISSEVPQNLSASRPQDRQFILSSKKLLLSDSGFYLCAWGHSYEQYFGPGTRLTVT.